This T cell receptor beta chain derives from a study of control samples from healthy donors and cancer patients. Method: immunoSEQ multiplex PCR; TCRdb's copy keeps in-frame clones and lacks some. The profile shows 130,000 or so clones, roughly 91% of them singletons. Trimming cost V 1 base and J 8 bases; bases outside gene matches: 3. This CDR3 is built from 15 residues. The germline V gene has CDR1 MGHRA and CDR2 YSYEKL. Sequences were obtained from PBMCs. This sequence joins TRBV4-1 and TRBJ2-1, with 12 bases lining up with TRBD2. The receptor was isolated from a man in his forties or fifties with head and neck cancer. The CDR3 reads CASSQVTSGSDEQFF. The DNA for the CDR3 is TGCGCCAGCAGCCAAGTGACTAGCGGGAGTGATGAGCAGTTCTTC.